This T cell receptor beta chain comes out of a study of T-cell memory formation after mild COVID-19. One entry per CDR3 protein, called by TCRdb with MiXCR from the 5' RACE reads. This repertoire shows roughly 600,000 distinct CDR3 sequences, approximately 18% found once; its top ten account for 9.5% to 15%. Germline CDR1 reads MNHNS; CDR2 reads SASEGT. Trimming cost V 3 bases and J 4 bases, with 12 bases left between them. The CDR3 consists of 14 residues. The TCR comes from an adult woman who had mild COVID-19 (a few samples of this study predate the infection). Cell type and time point are not known. This chain uses TRBV6-1 with TRBJ1-2; maybe TRBD1 (5 bases). The sample consisted of PBMCs or a T cell subset sorted from them (not recorded which). For the CDR3, the DNA is TGTGCCAGCAGTGAGTGGGGCCCCTCCTATGGCTACACCTTC. This translates into CASSEWGPSYGYTF.